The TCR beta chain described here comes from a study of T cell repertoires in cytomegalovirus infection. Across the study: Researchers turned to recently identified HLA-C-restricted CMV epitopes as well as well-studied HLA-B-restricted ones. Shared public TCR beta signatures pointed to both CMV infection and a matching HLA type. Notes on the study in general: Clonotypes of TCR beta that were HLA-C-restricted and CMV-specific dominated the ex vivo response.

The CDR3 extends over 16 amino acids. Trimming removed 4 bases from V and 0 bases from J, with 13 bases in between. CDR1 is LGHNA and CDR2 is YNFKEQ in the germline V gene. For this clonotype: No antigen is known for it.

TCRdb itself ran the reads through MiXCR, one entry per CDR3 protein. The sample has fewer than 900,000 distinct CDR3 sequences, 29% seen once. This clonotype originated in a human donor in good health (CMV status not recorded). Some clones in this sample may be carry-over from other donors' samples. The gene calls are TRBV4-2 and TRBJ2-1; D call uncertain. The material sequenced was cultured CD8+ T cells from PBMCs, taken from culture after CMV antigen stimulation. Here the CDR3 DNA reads TGTGCCAGCAGCCCATCAGGATTAGCCTCCTACAATGAGCAGTTCTTC. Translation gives CASSPSGLASYNEQFF.